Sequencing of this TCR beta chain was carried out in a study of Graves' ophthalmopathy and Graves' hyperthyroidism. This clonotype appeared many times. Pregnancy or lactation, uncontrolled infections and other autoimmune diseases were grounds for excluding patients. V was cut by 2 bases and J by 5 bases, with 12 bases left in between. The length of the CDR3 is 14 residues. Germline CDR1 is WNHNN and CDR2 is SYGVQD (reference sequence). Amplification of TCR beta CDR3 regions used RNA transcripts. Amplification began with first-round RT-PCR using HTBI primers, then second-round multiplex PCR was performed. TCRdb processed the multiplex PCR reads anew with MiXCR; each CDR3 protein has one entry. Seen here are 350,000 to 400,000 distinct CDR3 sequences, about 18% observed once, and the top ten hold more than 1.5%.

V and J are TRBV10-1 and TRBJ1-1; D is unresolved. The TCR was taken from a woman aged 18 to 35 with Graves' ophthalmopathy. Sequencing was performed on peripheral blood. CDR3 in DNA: TGCGCCAGCAGTGAGAGCAGGACTAGGACTGAAGCTTTCTTT. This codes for CASSESRTRTEAFF.